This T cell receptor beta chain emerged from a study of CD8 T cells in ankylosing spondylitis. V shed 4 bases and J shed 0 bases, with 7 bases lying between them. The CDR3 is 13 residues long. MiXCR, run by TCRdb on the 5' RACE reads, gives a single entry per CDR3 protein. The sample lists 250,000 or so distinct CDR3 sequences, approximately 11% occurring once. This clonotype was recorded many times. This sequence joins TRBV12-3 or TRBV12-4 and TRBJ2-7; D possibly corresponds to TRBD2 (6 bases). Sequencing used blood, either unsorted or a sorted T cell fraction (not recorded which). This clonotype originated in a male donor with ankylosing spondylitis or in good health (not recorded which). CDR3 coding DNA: TGTGCCAGCAGTTGGGGGGACTCCTACGAGCAGTACTTC. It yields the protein CASSWGDSYEQYF.